This TCR beta chain was profiled in a study of T cells expressing NK-cell markers. Study-wide background: In the group of eight sequenced donors, seven were HCMV-seropositive and one was seronegative.

CDR1 SGHVS and CDR2 FNYEAQ come from the germline V gene. This CDR3 is 15 amino acids long. Reanalyzing the 5' RACE reads, TCRdb keeps one entry per CDR3 protein, without DNA. This table lists 200,000 to 300,000 distinct CDR3 sequences. This receptor was taken from a young man in good health. This chain connects TRBV7-6 to TRBJ2-7; the D gene TCRdb calls, TRBD1, cannot be checked with no DNA. The specimen was blood T cells: a sorted CD56 or NKG2C T cell subset, CD4+ or CD8+ T cells, or bulk PBMC T cells (not recorded which). The CDR3: CASSLNPGVSYEQYF.